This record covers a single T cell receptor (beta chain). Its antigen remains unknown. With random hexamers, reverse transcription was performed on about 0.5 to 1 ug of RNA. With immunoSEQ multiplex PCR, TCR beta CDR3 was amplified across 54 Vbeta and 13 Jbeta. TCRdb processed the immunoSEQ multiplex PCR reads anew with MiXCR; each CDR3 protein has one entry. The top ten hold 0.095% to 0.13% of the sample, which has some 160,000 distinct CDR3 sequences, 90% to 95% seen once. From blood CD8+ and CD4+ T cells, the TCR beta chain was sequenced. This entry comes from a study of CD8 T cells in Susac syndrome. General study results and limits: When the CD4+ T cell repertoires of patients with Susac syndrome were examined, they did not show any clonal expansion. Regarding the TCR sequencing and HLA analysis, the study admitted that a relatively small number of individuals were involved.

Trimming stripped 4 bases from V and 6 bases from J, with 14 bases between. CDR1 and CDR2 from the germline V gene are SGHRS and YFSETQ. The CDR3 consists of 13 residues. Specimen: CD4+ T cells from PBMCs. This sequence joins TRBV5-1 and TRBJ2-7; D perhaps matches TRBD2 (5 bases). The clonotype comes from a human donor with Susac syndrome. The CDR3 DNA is TGCGCCAGCAGCGCGACGACTACTGTCGAGCAGTACTTC. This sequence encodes CASSATTTVEQYF.